The entry that follows covers one T cell receptor (beta chain) sequence. Its antigen is as yet unknown. The entry originates in a study of cytomegalovirus exposure and HLA in healthy donors. This PCR relied on a set of 60 Vbeta primers and 13 Jbeta primers. Data came from immunoSEQ multiplex PCR; TCRdb stores just in-frame clones and leaves some out. The sample has approximately 140,000 clones; about 80% are singletons. The V and J ends lost 4 bases and 0 bases, in that order; junction bases with no gene match: 2. Per the germline V gene, CDR1 is SNHLY and CDR2 is FYNNEI. The CDR3 length is 15 residues. Findings and caveats of the study: In vitro checks showed that a few CMV-associated chains really do target CMV antigens.

Source material: PBMCs. The rearrangement uses TRBV2 and TRBJ1-4, with TRBD1 matching over 7 bases. The origin of this receptor is a middle-aged man in good health and CMV-seropositive. The CDR3 sequence is CASSGQGATNEKLFF. The CDR3 region has the DNA TGTGCCAGCAGTGGACAGGGCGCAACTAATGAAAAACTGTTTTTT.